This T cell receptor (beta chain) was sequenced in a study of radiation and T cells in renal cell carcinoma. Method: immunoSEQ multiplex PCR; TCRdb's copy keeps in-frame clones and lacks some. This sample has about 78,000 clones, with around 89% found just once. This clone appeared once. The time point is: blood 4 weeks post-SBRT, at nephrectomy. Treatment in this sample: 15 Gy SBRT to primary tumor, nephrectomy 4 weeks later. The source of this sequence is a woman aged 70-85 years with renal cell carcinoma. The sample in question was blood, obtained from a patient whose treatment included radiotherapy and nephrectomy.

DNA for the CDR3: TGTGCCAGCAGTTTACAGGGGTTAGCCTACGAGCAGTACTTC. It translates to CASSLQGLAYEQYF. V gene TRBV28 combines with J gene TRBJ2-7; TRBD1 is a possible D gene (6 bases). The CDR3 runs 14 residues. Between the trimmed V and J ends, which lost 2 bases and 2 bases, there was a span of 10 bases. The V gene's germline CDR1 is MDHEN and CDR2 SYDVKM.